These T cell receptor beta chains were read from a single sample in a study of T cells in Graves' hyperthyroidism and ophthalmopathy. TCRdb recomputed calls from the multiplex PCR reads with MiXCR, one row per CDR3 protein. The sample lists roughly 700,000 distinct CDR3 sequences; 14% were seen once. The material sequenced was blood. These receptors all stem from a woman younger than 35 with Graves' hyperthyroidism. CDR3s include the opening cysteine and the closing phenylalanine or tryptophan. Fields, in order: CDR3 length, D gene, J gene, V gene, clone size, CDR3 DNA, CDR3 protein. D genes are given only for firm matches. Clone size is shown for a subset of rows, as once, few, many or a class of expanded clone.

len: 14; d_gene: .; j_gene: TRBJ1-4; v_gene: TRBV12-3/TRBV12-4; abundance: .; CDR3nt: TGTGCCAGCAGTCGGACTTGGGAGGGTGAAAAACTGTTTTTT; CDR3aa: CASSRTWEGEKLFF
len: 12; d_gene: .; j_gene: TRBJ1-1; v_gene: TRBV14; abundance: few; CDR3nt: TGTGCCAGCAGCCAAGTCCGTTTTGAAGCTTTCTTT; CDR3aa: CASSQVRFEAFF
len: 16; d_gene: TRBD1; j_gene: TRBJ2-3; v_gene: TRBV19; abundance: .; CDR3nt: TGTGCCAGTAGTGAATGGACAGGGAGTCGCACAGATACGCAGTATTTT; CDR3aa: CASSEWTGSRTDTQYF
len: 14; d_gene: TRBD1; j_gene: TRBJ2-1; v_gene: TRBV7-6; abundance: .; CDR3nt: TGTGCCAGCAGCTCCTCCGGGACAGGGCCCGAATGGTTCTTC; CDR3aa: CASSSSGTGPEWFF
len: 13; d_gene: TRBD2; j_gene: TRBJ2-7; v_gene: TRBV11-2; abundance: many; CDR3nt: TGTGCCAGCAGCTCGACTAGCGGTGACGAGCAGTACTTC; CDR3aa: CASSSTSGDEQYF
len: 15; d_gene: .; j_gene: TRBJ1-1; v_gene: TRBV28; abundance: many; CDR3nt: TGTGCCAGCAGTGGGTCAGCCGCTTGGGACACTGAAGCTTTCTTT; CDR3aa: CASSGSAAWDTEAFF
len: 16; d_gene: TRBD2; j_gene: TRBJ2-1; v_gene: TRBV7-8; abundance: few; CDR3nt: TGTGCCAGCAGCCTGGGGGGAGGGCCGTTTTACAATGAGCAGTTCTTC; CDR3aa: CASSLGGGPFYNEQFF
len: 16; d_gene: TRBD1; j_gene: TRBJ2-7; v_gene: TRBV11-2; abundance: .; CDR3nt: TGTGCCAGCAGTCCCCTCGGTAGGACAGGGGACTACGAGCAGTACTTC; CDR3aa: CASSPLGRTGDYEQYF
len: 16; d_gene: .; j_gene: TRBJ2-7; v_gene: TRBV13; abundance: .; CDR3nt: TGTGCCAGCAGCCCTGCATGGACAACCCCAGCCTACGAGCAGTACTTC; CDR3aa: CASSPAWTTPAYEQYF
len: 13; d_gene: .; j_gene: TRBJ1-1; v_gene: TRBV19; abundance: few; CDR3nt: TGTGCCAGTCGGTCGGCGACAATTTCTGAAGCTTTCTTT; CDR3aa: CASRSATISEAFF